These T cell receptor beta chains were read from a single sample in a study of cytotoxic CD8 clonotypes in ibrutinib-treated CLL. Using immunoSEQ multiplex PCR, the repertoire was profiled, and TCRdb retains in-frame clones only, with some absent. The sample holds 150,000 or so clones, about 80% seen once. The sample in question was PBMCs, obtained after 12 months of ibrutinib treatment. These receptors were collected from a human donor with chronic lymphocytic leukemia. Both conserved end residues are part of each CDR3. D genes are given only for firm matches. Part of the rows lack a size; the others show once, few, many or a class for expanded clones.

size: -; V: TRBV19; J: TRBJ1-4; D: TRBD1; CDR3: CASSRGTGTEKLFF; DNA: TGTGCCAGTAGTCGCGGGACAGGGACTGAAAAACTGTTTTTT
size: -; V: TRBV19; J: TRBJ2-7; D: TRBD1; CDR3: CASRRRGQESYEQYF; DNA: TGTGCCAGTCGCAGAAGGGGACAGGAGTCCTACGAGCAGTACTTC
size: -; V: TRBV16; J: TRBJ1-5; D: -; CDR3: CASSHQYSNQPQHF; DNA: TGTGCCAGCAGCCACCAGTATAGCAATCAGCCCCAGCATTTT
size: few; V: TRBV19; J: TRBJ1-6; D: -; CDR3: CASRDGSSYNSPLHF; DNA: TGTGCCAGTAGGGACGGGAGCTCCTATAATTCACCCCTCCACTTT
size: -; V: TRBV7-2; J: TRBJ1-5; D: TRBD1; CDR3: CASSPGGQGPAPQHF; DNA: TGTGCCAGCAGCCCGGGCGGACAGGGGCCCGCCCCCCAGCATTTT
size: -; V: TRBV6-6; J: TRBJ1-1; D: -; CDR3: CASTDWTEAFF; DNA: TGTGCCAGCACCGACTGGACTGAAGCTTTCTTT
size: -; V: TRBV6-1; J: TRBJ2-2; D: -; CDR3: CASSEAGAGELFF; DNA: TGTGCCAGCAGTGAAGCTGGGGCCGGGGAGCTGTTTTTT
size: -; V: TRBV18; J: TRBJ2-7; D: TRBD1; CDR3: CASSPDRVGSEQYF; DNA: TGTGCCAGCTCACCCGACAGGGTTGGTAGTGAGCAGTACTTC
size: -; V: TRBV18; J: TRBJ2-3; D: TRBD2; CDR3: CASRDGLAGQDTQYF; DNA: TGTGCCAGCCGCGACGGACTAGCGGGGCAAGATACGCAGTATTTT
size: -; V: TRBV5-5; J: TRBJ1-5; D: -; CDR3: CASSLGPSISNQPQHF; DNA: TGTGCCAGCAGCCTGGGCCCCTCGATTAGCAATCAGCCCCAGCATTTT
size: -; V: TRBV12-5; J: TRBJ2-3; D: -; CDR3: CASGLGRSTDTQYF; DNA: TGTGCTAGTGGTTTGGGACGGAGCACAGATACGCAGTATTTT
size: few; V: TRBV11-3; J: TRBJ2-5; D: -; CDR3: CASSFWGQETQYF; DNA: TGTGCCAGCAGCTTCTGGGGCCAAGAGACCCAGTACTTC
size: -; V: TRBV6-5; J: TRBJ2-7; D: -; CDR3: CASSRYNQGWDEQYF; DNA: TGTGCCAGCAGCAGATATAACCAGGGGTGGGACGAGCAGTACTTC
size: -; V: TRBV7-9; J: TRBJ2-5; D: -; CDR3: CASSLAGERETQYF; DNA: TGTGCCAGCAGCTTAGCGGGAGAGCGAGAGACCCAGTACTTC
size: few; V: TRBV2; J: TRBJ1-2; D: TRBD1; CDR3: CASTGQGENGYTF; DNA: TGTGCCAGTACGGGACAGGGGGAAAATGGCTACACCTTC
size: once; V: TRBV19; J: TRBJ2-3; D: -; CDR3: CASSRGVGADTQYF; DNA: TGTGCCAGTAGCCGTGGGGTTGGCGCAGATACGCAGTATTTT
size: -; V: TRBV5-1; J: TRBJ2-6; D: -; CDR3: CASSLRGDTSGANVLTF; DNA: TGCGCCAGCAGCTTGAGAGGAGACACCTCTGGGGCCAACGTCCTGACTTTC
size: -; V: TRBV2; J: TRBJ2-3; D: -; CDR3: CASSERRGTDTQYF; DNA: TGTGCCAGCAGTGAACGGCGGGGCACAGATACGCAGTATTTT
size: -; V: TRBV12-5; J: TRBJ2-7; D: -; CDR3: CASGPLAGAAYEQYF; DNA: TGTGCTAGTGGTCCCCTGGCAGGCGCGGCCTACGAGCAGTACTTC
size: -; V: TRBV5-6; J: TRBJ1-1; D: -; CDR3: CASSLNTEAFF; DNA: TGTGCCAGCAGCTTGAACACTGAAGCTTTCTTT
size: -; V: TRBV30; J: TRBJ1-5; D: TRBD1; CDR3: CAWTGQGLFGNQPQHF; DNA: TGTGCCTGGACGGGACAGGGGCTTTTCGGCAATCAGCCCCAGCATTTT
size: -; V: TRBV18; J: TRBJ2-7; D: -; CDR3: CASSLPEGREQYF; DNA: TGTGCCAGCTCACTCCCGGAGGGACGGGAGCAGTACTTC
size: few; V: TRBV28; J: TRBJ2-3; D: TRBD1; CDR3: CASRSQGADTQYF; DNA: TGTGCCAGCAGGTCACAGGGGGCGGATACGCAGTATTTT
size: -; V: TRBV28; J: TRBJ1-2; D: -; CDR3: CASSFERGYYGYTF; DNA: TGTGCCAGCAGTTTTGAAAGGGGGTACTATGGCTACACCTTC
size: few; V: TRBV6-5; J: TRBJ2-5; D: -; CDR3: CASSSVFTGEGETQYF; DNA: TGTGCCAGCAGTTCCGTCTTTACAGGGGAGGGGGAGACCCAGTACTTC
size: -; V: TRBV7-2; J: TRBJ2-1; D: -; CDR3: CASSLGGQYNEQFF; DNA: TGTGCCAGCAGCTTAGGGGGACAATACAATGAGCAGTTCTTC
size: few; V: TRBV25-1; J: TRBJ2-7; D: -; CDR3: CASSVGIDPYEQYF; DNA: TGTGCCAGCAGTGTAGGGATCGACCCCTACGAGCAGTACTTC
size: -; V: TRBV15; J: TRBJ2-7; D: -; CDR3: CATSREGSVAEQYF; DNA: TGTGCCACCAGCAGAGAAGGTAGCGTGGCCGAGCAGTACTTC
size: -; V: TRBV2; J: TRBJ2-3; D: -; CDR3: CASIGVAVSSTDTQYF; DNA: TGTGCCAGCATAGGGGTCGCGGTTTCCAGCACAGATACGCAGTATTTT
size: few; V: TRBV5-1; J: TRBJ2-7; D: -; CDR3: CASSASGHDYEQYF; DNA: TGCGCCAGCAGCGCCTCGGGACACGACTACGAGCAGTACTTC
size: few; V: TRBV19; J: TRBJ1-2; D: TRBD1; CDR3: CASRIGQDYTF; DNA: TGTGCCAGTAGGATCGGACAGGACTACACCTTC